These T cell receptor beta chains were read from a single sample in a study of tumor-infiltrating lymphocytes in primary liver carcinoma. Each CDR3 protein gets one entry after TCRdb re-called the multiplex PCR reads with MiXCR. The sample holds approximately 300,000 distinct CDR3 sequences, roughly two thirds seen once. Specimen: peripheral blood. All receptors come from a man aged 40-50 years with primary liver carcinoma and hepatitis B virus infection. CDR3s leave out the opening cysteine and the closing phenylalanine or tryptophan.

>TRBV11-3|TRBJ2-5
TCSLVETQY
>TRBV28|TRBJ2-1
ASSSAEWGPYSEQF
>TRBV6-5|TRBJ2-5
ASRRMRGRETQY
>TRBV4-3|TRBJ2-7
ASSRVGGEQY
>TRBV11-2|TRBJ1-2
ASSPLRDSNYGYT
>TRBV28|TRBJ2-3
ASSLLAGECTDTQY
>TRBV24-1|TRBJ2-1
ATSDPGSHNEQF
>TRBV7-9|TRBJ2-7
ASSLEGTAYEQY
>TRBV4-2|TRBJ2-2
ASSLQEEGSGELF
>TRBV12-3/TRBV12-4|TRBJ2-3
ASTLTGTDTQY